These 15 T cell receptor beta chains share one sample of origin, sequenced in a study of blood T cell repertoires in COVID-19. Profiled with immunoSEQ multiplex PCR; TCRdb holds only in-frame clones, not every one. The table has some 350,000 clones, around nine tenths seen once. Source material: peripheral blood. These TCRs come from a woman aged 18-30 years who had recovered from COVID-19.

The chain recombines TRBV12-5 with TRBJ2-1, with TRBD1 identical over 8 bases. The CDR3 length is 15 residues. V was clipped by 7 bases and J by 0 bases; unmatched bases: 5. Germline V gives CDR1 LGHNT, CDR2 FRNRAP. CDR3 in DNA: TGTGCTAGTGCCCGACAGGGGAGCTCCTACAATGAGCAGTTCTTC. As protein: CASARQGSSYNEQFF.

The V and J genes are TRBV28 and TRBJ1-1; 9 bases are shared with TRBD1. J lost 1 base, V lost 1 base, and 4 bases had no gene match. CDR1 is MDHEN, CDR2 SYDVKM, per germline. The CDR3 has 16 amino acids. The CDR3 coding sequence is TGTGCCAGCAGTTTATATTCGGGACAGGGGAACACTGAAGCTTTCTTT. Its translation is CASSLYSGQGNTEAFF.

The chain carries TRBV7-2 and TRBJ2-1; 9 bases match TRBD2. V lost 8 bases and J lost 13; bases outside the gene matches: 27. This CDR3 has 18 residues. CDR1 SGHTA and CDR2 FQGNSA come from the germline V gene. This chain's CDR3 is CASPLAYPSGMRITGQFF. CDR3 DNA sequence: TGTGCCAGCCCCCTAGCTTACCCTAGCGGGATGAGGATAACGGGCCAGTTCTTC. Variable domain in full (rest from reference TRBV7-2 and TRBJ2-1): GAGVSQSPSNKVTEKGKDVELRCDPISGHTALYWYRQSLGQGLEFLIYFQGNSAPDKSGLPSDRFSAERTGGSVSTLTIQRTQQEDSAVYLCASPLAYPSGMRITGQFFGPGTRLTVL.

A word on this clone: Additional DNA sequences in this sample encode the identical CDR3. CDR3 nucleotides: TGCAGTGCTAGTCCTAGGGGATATGGCTACACCTTC. It codes for CSASPRGYGYTF. The chain links TRBV20-1 to TRBJ1-2; D may be TRBD1 (5 bases). The V end was cut by 3 bases, the J end by 5 bases, with 10 bases between. CDR1 is DFQATT and CDR2 is SNEGSKA in the germline V gene (reference sequence). This CDR3 contains 12 residues.

This chain links TRBV2 with TRBJ1-1; D uncertain. Germline lookup yields CDR1 SNHLY and CDR2 FYNNEI. V was clipped by 0 bases and J by 1 base, with 9 bases between them. The CDR3 covers 15 residues. The CDR3 reads CASSEAGDRNTEAFF. The CDR3 DNA reads TGTGCCAGCAGTGAAGCCGGGGATCGGAACACTGAAGCTTTCTTT.

The chain joins TRBV7-2 to TRBJ1-2, with 8 bases that match TRBD1. Germline loops: CDR1 SGHTA, CDR2 FQGNSA. CDR3 length: 15 amino acids. Trimming took 5 bases from V and 7 from J; bases not matched to a gene: 12. CDR3 residues: CASSTQGAEMGGYTF. CDR3 nucleotides: TGTGCCAGCAGCACCCAGGGGGCGGAAATGGGTGGCTACACCTTC.

This clone was picked up one time. This chain connects TRBV28 to TRBJ2-5, with 9 bases that match TRBD2. Germline CDR1 and CDR2: MDHEN and SYDVKM. The ends lost 3 bases at V and 0 bases at J; junction bases unmatched: 5. This CDR3 spans 16 amino acids. The CDR3 reads CASSFASGKYQETQYF. The CDR3 bases are TGTGCCAGCAGTTTTGCTAGCGGGAAGTACCAAGAGACCCAGTACTTC.

The chain couples TRBV14 to TRBJ1-2; D might be TRBD1 (5 bases). The germline CDR1 and CDR2 sequences are SGHDN and FVKESK. Trimming cost V 1 base and J 7 bases, with 13 bases left between them. The CDR3 spans 14 residues. The CDR3 reads CASSQAIGGGGYTF. CDR3 nucleotide sequence: TGTGCCAGCAGCCAAGCGATCGGGGGAGGTGGCTACACCTTC.

The chain recombines TRBV4-1 with TRBJ2-2, with 7 bases matching TRBD2. Trimming at V came to 0 bases and at J to 6 bases, leaving 4 bases not matched to a gene. Germline V gives CDR1 MGHRA, CDR2 YSYEKL. CDR3 length equals 15 residues. The CDR3, as DNA: TGCGCCAGCAGCCAAGAAAGGGAGGGAGCCGGGGAGCTGTTTTTT. Protein product: CASSQEREGAGELFF.

Turning to this clone: Other DNA sequences in this specimen translate into the identical CDR3. The chain couples TRBV29-1 to TRBJ1-4, with 7 bases that match TRBD1. The germline gives CDR1 SQVTM, CDR2 ANQGSEA. The CDR3 runs to 12 residues. V lost 4 bases, J lost 8 bases, and 4 bases stayed unmatched. CDR3 DNA: TGCAGCGTTGGACAGGGTGGCGAAAAACTGTTTTTT. Its translation is CSVGQGGEKLFF.

This chain links TRBV6-5 with TRBJ1-5; D is perhaps TRBD1 (5 bases). The CDR3 consists of 14 residues. Germline lookup yields CDR1 MNHEY and CDR2 SVGAGI. Trimming removed 6 bases at V and 7 bases at J, with 16 bases between. The CDR3 sequence: CASSYGAEEQPQHF. As DNA, the CDR3 is TGTGCCAGCAGCTATGGGGCCGAAGAGCAGCCCCAGCATTTT.

DNA for the CDR3: TGCGCCAGCAGCCAAGATCTAAGGACGGGAGGCTACACCTTC. Its protein is CASSQDLRTGGYTF. The gene calls are TRBV4-1 and TRBJ1-2; D unresolved. The CDR3 contains 14 residues. CDR1 and CDR2 from the germline V gene are MGHRA and YSYEKL. V lost 0 bases and J lost 8, with 13 bases in between.

The chain couples TRBV11-2 to TRBJ2-1, with D unclear. Germline CDR1 SGHAT, CDR2 FQNNGV. The CDR3 extends over 13 amino acids. With 6 bases removed from V and 9 bases from J, the gap between germline ends came to 15 bases. CDR3 sequence (DNA): TGTGCCAGCAGTAGAACGCTTGTTGGTGAGCAGTTCTTC. Translation: CASSRTLVGEQFF.

V gene TRBV19 combines with J gene TRBJ1-2; D perhaps matches TRBD1 (6 bases). CDR1 and CDR2 from the germline V gene are LNHDA and SQIVND (reference sequence). This CDR3 is built from 14 residues. V was pared by 3 bases and J by 1 base, with 9 bases between. CDR3 region: CASSINRVNYGYTF. The CDR3, as DNA: TGTGCCAGTAGTATCAACAGGGTTAACTATGGCTACACCTTC.

The chain recombines TRBV11-3 with TRBJ2-1, with 10 positions matching TRBD2. Germline CDR1 is SGHNT and CDR2 is YENEEA. V lost 3 bases and J lost 8; bases outside the gene matches: 10. This CDR3 is built from 16 residues. CDR3 loop: CASSFSGTSDIHEQFF. In DNA, the CDR3 is TGTGCCAGCAGCTTCTCCGGGACTAGCGATATACATGAGCAGTTCTTC.